This T cell receptor (beta chain) was retrieved from a study of blood T cell repertoires in COVID-19. Study-wide background: Samples of COVID-19 (acute and convalescent) were obtained from the United States, Italy and Spain. PBMCs, B-cell-depleted T cells, or T cells were the source of the cDNA or gDNA that made up the material.

Original processing methods: Using reference gene primer amplification, nucleated cell counts were estimated. TCRdb keeps only in-frame clones here, not all; method: immunoSEQ multiplex PCR. V and J calls and clone size come straight from that table; D and trimming were deduced from the DNA. The sample lists about 80,000 clones, about 91% occurring once. Germline values: CDR1 SGHVS, CDR2 FNYEAQ. V was pared by 5 bases and J by 1 base, with 5 bases of the junction left unmatched. CDR3 length equals 15 residues. The rearrangement links TRBV7-6 to TRBJ1-1; 9 bases fit TRBD1. The material sequenced was peripheral blood. This receptor was identified in a woman aged 80 or older with acute or convalescent COVID-19. The CDR3 DNA sequence: TGTGCCAGCAGCCGATGGACAGGGGAGAACACTGAAGCTTTCTTT. This encodes CASSRWTGENTEAFF. The variable domain in full, with the rest retrieved from reference TRBV7-6 and TRBJ1-1, is GAGVSQSPRYKVTKRGQDVALRCDPISGHVSLYWYRQALGQGPEFLTYFNYEAQQDKSGLPNDRFSAERPEGSISTLTIQRTEQRDSAMYRCASSRWTGENTEAFFGQGTRLTVV.